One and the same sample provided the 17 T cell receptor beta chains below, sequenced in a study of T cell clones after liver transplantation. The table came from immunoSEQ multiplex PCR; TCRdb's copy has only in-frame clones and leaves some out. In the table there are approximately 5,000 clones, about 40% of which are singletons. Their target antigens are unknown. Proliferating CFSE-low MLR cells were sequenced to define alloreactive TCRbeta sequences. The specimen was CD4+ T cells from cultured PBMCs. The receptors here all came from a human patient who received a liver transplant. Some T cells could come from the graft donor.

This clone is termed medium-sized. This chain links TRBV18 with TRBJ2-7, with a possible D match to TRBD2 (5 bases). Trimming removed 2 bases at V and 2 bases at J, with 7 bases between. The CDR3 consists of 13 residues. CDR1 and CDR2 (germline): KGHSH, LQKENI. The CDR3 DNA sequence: TGTGCCAGCTCACCAGGACTGACCTACGAGCAGTACTTC. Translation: CASSPGLTYEQYF.

CDR3 coding DNA: TGTGCCAGTAGTATTGGGCCCAAAGGACGTAGCAATCAGCCCCAGCATTTT. Its protein product is CASSIGPKGRSNQPQHF. The gene calls are TRBV19 and TRBJ1-5; D not resolved. Germline V gives CDR1 LNHDA, CDR2 SQIVND (reference sequence). The CDR3 consists of 17 residues. The V gene lost 3 bases and the J gene lost 0 bases, with 15 bases spanning the gap.

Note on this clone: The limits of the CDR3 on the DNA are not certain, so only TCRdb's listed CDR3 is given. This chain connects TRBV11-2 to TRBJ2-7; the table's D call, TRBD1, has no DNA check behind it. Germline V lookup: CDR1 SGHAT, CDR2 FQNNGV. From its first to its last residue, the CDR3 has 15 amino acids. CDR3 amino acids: CASSRSWGQGIGTYF.

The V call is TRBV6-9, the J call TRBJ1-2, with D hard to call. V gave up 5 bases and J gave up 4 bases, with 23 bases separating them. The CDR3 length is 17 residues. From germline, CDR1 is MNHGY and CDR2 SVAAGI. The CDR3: CASSRIRPYGKIYGYTF. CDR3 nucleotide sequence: TGTGCCAGCAGTAGGATCAGGCCTTACGGAAAGATCTATGGCTACACCTTC.

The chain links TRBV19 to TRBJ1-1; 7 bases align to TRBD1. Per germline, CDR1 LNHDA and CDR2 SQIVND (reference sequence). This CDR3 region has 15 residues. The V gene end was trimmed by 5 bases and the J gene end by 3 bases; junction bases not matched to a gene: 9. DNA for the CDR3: TGTGCCAGTAGTCCGGCGGACAGGTGGGACACTGAAGCTTTCTTT. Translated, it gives CASSPADRWDTEAFF.

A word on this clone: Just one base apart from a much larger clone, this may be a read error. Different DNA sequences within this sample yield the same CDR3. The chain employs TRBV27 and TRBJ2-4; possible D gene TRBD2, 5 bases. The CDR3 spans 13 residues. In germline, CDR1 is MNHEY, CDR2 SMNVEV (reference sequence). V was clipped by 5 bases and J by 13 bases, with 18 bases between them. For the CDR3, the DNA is TGTGCCAGCAGTCTTACTAGAATGGGCATCCAGTACTTC. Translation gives CASSLTRMGIQYF.

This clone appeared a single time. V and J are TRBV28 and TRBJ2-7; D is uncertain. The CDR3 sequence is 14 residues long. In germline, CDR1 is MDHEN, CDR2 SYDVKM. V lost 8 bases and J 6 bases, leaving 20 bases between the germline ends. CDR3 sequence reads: CASGSPINRLEQYF. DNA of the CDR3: TGTGCCAGCGGCTCACCCATAAACCGACTCGAGCAGTACTTC.

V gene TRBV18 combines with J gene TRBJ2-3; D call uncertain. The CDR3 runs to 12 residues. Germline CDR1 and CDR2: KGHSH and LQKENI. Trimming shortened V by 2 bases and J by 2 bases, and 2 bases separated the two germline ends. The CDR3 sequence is CASSPYTDTQYF. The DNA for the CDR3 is TGTGCCAGCTCACCATACACAGATACGCAGTATTTT.

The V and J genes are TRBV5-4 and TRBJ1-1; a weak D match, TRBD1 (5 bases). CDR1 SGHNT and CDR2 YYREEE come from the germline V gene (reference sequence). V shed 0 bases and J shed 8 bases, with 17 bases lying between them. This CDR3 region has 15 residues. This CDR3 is CASSLDFGGTQEAFF. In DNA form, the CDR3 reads TGTGCCAGCAGCTTGGACTTTGGCGGGACGCAAGAAGCTTTCTTT.

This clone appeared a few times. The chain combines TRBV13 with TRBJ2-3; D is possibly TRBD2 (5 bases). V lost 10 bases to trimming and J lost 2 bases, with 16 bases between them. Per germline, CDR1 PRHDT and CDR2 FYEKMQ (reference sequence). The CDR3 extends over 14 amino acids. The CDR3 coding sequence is TGTGCCACCACTAGGAAGGGTATCACAGATACGCAGTATTTT. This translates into CATTRKGITDTQYF.

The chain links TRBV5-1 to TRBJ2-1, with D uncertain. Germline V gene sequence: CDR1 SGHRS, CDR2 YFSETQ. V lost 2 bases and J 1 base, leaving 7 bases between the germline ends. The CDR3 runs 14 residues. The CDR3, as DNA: TGCGCCAGCAGCTTCCCGGGTTCCTACAATGAGCAGTTCTTC. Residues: CASSFPGSYNEQFF.

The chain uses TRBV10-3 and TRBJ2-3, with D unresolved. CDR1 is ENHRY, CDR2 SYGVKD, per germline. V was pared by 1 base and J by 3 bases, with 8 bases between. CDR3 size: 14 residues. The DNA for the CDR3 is TGTGCCATCAGTGAGTATACAGATACAGATACGCAGTATTTT. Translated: CAISEYTDTDTQYF.

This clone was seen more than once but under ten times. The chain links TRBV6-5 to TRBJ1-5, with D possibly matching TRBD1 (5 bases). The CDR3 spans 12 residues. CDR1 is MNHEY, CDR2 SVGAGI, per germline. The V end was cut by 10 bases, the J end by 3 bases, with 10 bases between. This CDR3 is CAIRDVNQPQHF. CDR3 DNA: TGTGCCATCCGGGACGTCAATCAGCCCCAGCATTTT.

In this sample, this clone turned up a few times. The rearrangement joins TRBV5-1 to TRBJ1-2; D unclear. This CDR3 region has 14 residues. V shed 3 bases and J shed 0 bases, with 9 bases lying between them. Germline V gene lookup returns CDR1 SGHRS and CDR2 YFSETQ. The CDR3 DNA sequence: TGCGCCAGCAGCTCGACCGCTGCTAACTATGGCTACACCTTC. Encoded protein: CASSSTAANYGYTF.

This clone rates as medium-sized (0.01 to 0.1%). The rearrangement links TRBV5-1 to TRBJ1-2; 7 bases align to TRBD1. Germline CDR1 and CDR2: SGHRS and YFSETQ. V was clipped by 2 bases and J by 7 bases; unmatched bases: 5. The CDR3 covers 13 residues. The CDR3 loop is CASSFEGASGYTF. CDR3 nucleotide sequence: TGCGCCAGCAGCTTCGAGGGGGCAAGTGGCTACACCTTC.

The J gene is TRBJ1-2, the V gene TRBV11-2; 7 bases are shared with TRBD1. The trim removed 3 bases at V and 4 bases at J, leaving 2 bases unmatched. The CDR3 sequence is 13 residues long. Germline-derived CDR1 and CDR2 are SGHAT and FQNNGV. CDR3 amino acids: CASSFQGGYGYTF. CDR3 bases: TGTGCCAGCAGCTTCCAGGGGGGCTATGGCTACACCTTC.

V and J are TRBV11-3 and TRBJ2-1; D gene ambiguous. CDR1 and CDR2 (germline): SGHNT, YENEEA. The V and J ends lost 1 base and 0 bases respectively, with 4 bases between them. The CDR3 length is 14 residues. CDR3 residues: CASSLGDSYNEQFF. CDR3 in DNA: TGTGCCAGCAGCTTAGGGGACTCCTACAATGAGCAGTTCTTC.